These T cell receptor beta chains were read from a single sample in a study of T cell repertoires in cytomegalovirus infection. TCRdb called the reads again in MiXCR, with one record for every CDR3 protein. The table has about 530,000 distinct CDR3 sequences, about a quarter seen once; the top ten hold roughly 13%. The sequencing sample was made of PBMCs. All receptors come from a human donor in good health (CMV status not recorded). Some clones in this sample may be carry-over from other donors' samples. The CDR3 runs from the conserved cysteine through the conserved F or W. D genes are given only for firm matches. A clone size is listed for some rows: how often the clone was seen (once, few, many), or a class if it is expanded.

CDR3 DNA	CDR3 protein	clone size	D gene	V gene	J gene
TGTGCCAGCAGCGGAGCCTCGGGGCGAAACACTGAAGCTTTCTTT	CASSGASGRNTEAFF	NA	NA	TRBV7-6	TRBJ1-1
TGTGCCAGCAGTTACTCTCGGCCTAGCGGTCCGTCCCGGGGCTCCTACAATGAGCAGTTCTTC	CASSYSRPSGPSRGSYNEQFF	few	TRBD2	TRBV6-2/TRBV6-3	TRBJ2-1
TGTGCCAGCAGTGAGGTTTTTCGGCAGGAAGCTTTCTTT	CASSEVFRQEAFF	NA	NA	TRBV6-1	TRBJ1-1
TGTGCCAGCAGCCACAGGATCACAGATACGCAGTATTTT	CASSHRITDTQYF	NA	NA	TRBV27	TRBJ2-3
TGTGCCAGCAGTTGGACCGGCAGTAGCGGGTACGAGCAGTACTTC	CASSWTGSSGYEQYF	few	TRBD2	TRBV28	TRBJ2-7
TGTGCCAGCAGTCACGGACAGGGCTCCTACAATGAGCAGTTCTTC	CASSHGQGSYNEQFF	few	TRBD1	TRBV6-6	TRBJ2-1
TGTGCCAGCAGCCAATGGACAGGGTCCGGGGAGCTGTTTTTT	CASSQWTGSGELFF	once	TRBD1	TRBV4-2	TRBJ2-2
TGTGCCAGCGCCGCACTAGAGACCCAGTACTTC	CASAALETQYF	NA	NA	TRBV3-1	TRBJ2-5
TGTGCCAGCATGCGGGACAGGGGGCAATACGAGCAGTACTTC	CASMRDRGQYEQYF	NA	TRBD1	TRBV6-1	TRBJ2-7
TGTGCCAGCAGGGTGGGCGGGGCAACTAATGAAAAACTGTTTTTT	CASRVGGATNEKLFF	few	NA	TRBV7-8	TRBJ1-4
TGTGCCAGCAGTTACTCGATAGGGACGGATGGCTACACCTTC	CASSYSIGTDGYTF	many	NA	TRBV6-2/TRBV6-3	TRBJ1-2
TGTGCCAGCAGCTGGGGTGGACAAGCAACTAATGAAAAACTGTTTTTT	CASSWGGQATNEKLFF	many	NA	TRBV7-2	TRBJ1-4
TGTGCCAGTAGTATAGGAACCGGGACGCCAAAGTCGTACGAGCAGTACTTC	CASSIGTGTPKSYEQYF	NA	NA	TRBV19	TRBJ2-7
TGTGCCAGCAGCCCTAAAGGACAGAGCAACAATCAGCCCCAGCATTTT	CASSPKGQSNNQPQHF	many	NA	TRBV7-2	TRBJ1-5
TGTGCCAGCAGCTATGGGAGCCCCCACACAGATACGCAGTATTTT	CASSYGSPHTDTQYF	many	NA	TRBV7-3	TRBJ2-3
TGCGCCAGCAGCCAACCGGGACTAGCCTCAGAGACCCAGTACTTC	CASSQPGLASETQYF	NA	TRBD2	TRBV4-1	TRBJ2-5
TGTGCCTCCCTGACTCTCTCCTACGAGCAGTACTTC	CASLTLSYEQYF	few	NA	TRBV30	TRBJ2-7
TGTGCCAGCAGCGCAATTCACAACGATGAGCAGTTCTTC	CASSAIHNDEQFF	few	NA	TRBV9	TRBJ2-1
TGTGCCAGCAGTGAAGCGACGGGGTACCTAAATAATTCACCCCTCCACTTT	CASSEATGYLNNSPLHF	many	NA	TRBV6-1	TRBJ1-6
TGCGCCAGCAGCCAAGACCGGGACAGGGGCAATGAAAAACTGTTTTTT	CASSQDRDRGNEKLFF	few	TRBD1	TRBV4-3	TRBJ1-4
TGTGCCAGCAGTTCAGGGGACGAAATTCCAGAGACCCAGTACTTC	CASSSGDEIPETQYF	few	NA	TRBV28	TRBJ2-5
TGTGCCAGCAGCCCGTTGAGAGGTAGCGGAGGAGGCAATGAGCAGTTCTTC	CASSPLRGSGGGNEQFF	many	NA	TRBV7-8	TRBJ2-1
TGTGCCAGCAGTGTGGTTAGGGAACGATACTCTGGGGCCAACGTCCTGACTTTC	CASSVVRERYSGANVLTF	NA	NA	TRBV2	TRBJ2-6
TGTGCCAGCAGTACAGGGTCTGGAAACACCATATATTTT	CASSTGSGNTIYF	many	NA	TRBV6-6	TRBJ1-3
TGTGCCAGCAGTTCACCCGGACTAGCTATAACAGCATTGGGGCGGTTCTTC	CASSSPGLAITALGRFF	NA	TRBD2	TRBV28	TRBJ2-1
TGTGCCAGCAGTTTCGGGCACAGGGGTAGCAATCAGCCCCAGCATTTT	CASSFGHRGSNQPQHF	few	TRBD1	TRBV28	TRBJ1-5
TGTGCCAGCAGCTTAGAGTTAGATTACAATGAGCAGTTCTTC	CASSLELDYNEQFF	few	NA	TRBV11-2	TRBJ2-1
TGTGCCAGCTACATAAGGGGGTCTGGCTACACCTTC	CASYIRGSGYTF	few	NA	TRBV28	TRBJ1-2
TGTGCCAGTAGTATCGTCCAGCAGACAGATACGCAGTATTTT	CASSIVQQTDTQYF	NA	NA	TRBV19	TRBJ2-3
TGCAGCGTTGGGGACAGATGGACGGGCGAAGGCTACACCTTC	CSVGDRWTGEGYTF	NA	TRBD1	TRBV29-1	TRBJ1-2
TGTGCCAGTAGTATCTCGGTACGCGGGCCACTGAATGAGCAGTTCTTC	CASSISVRGPLNEQFF	NA	NA	TRBV19	TRBJ2-1
TGTGCCAGCACCAACGGAGGTTGGCAGCCCCAGCATTTT	CASTNGGWQPQHF	few	NA	TRBV6-1	TRBJ1-5
TGTGCCAGCAGCTCATCCCCTGGGCGGGAGGGTGGGGAGCAGTACTTC	CASSSSPGREGGEQYF	many	TRBD2	TRBV7-2	TRBJ2-7
TGTGCCAGCAGTTACGGGACACTTTATGGCTACACCTTC	CASSYGTLYGYTF	NA	NA	TRBV6-2/TRBV6-3	TRBJ1-2
TGTGCCAGTAGGTGGGGATCCACAGATACGCAGTATTTT	CASRWGSTDTQYF	NA	NA	TRBV19	TRBJ2-3
TGTGCCAGCAGTTTAGGACAAGATGGCTACACCTTC	CASSLGQDGYTF	many	NA	TRBV6-2/TRBV6-3	TRBJ1-2
TGTGCCAGCAGCTTAGACGGGAGCTCCTACAATGAGCAGTTCTTC	CASSLDGSSYNEQFF	many	NA	TRBV7-2	TRBJ2-1
TGTGCCAGCAGTGATGCCCCTGGGGCCAACGTCCTGACTTTC	CASSDAPGANVLTF	few	NA	TRBV28	TRBJ2-6
TGTGCCAGCGGAAATACAGGGGGGCATGAAGCTTTCTTT	CASGNTGGHEAFF	NA	TRBD1	TRBV14	TRBJ1-1
TGTGCCAGCAGTTTAATCGGGGGCGCTGAAGCTTTCTTT	CASSLIGGAEAFF	many	NA	TRBV12-3/TRBV12-4	TRBJ1-1
TGTGCCAGCAGCCAAGATCTCAAGGCTAGCGGGACTTCCATTCAGTACTTC	CASSQDLKASGTSIQYF	NA	TRBD2	TRBV4-2	TRBJ2-4
TGTGCCATCACCCGGACTAGCGGGAGCCCTACTTCCTACAATGAGCAGTTCTTC	CAITRTSGSPTSYNEQFF	many	TRBD2	TRBV10-3	TRBJ2-1
TGTGCCAGCAGCCAGGGCGGTCCAACAGCGGGTGAGCAGTTCTTC	CASSQGGPTAGEQFF	many	NA	TRBV12-3/TRBV12-4	TRBJ2-1
TGTGCCAGCAGCCGAAGCGGGACCACAGATACGCAGTATTTT	CASSRSGTTDTQYF	NA	TRBD2	TRBV9	TRBJ2-3
TGTGCCAGCAGCCTCGAGGGCCCGAGCTCCTACAATGAGCAGTTCTTC	CASSLEGPSSYNEQFF	NA	NA	TRBV7-2	TRBJ2-1